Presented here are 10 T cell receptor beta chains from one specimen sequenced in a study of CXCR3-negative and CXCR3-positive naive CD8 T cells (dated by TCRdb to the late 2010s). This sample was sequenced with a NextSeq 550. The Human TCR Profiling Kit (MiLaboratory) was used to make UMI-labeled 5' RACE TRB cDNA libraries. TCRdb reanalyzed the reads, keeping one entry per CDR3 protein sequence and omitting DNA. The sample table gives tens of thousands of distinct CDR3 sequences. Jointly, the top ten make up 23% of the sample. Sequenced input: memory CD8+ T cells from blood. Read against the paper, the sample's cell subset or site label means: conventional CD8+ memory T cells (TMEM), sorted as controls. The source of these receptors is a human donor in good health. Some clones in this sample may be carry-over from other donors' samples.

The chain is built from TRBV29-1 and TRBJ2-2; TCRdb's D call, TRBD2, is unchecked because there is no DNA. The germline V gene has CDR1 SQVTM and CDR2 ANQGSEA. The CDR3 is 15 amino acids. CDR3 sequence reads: CSVEKDERDTGELFF.

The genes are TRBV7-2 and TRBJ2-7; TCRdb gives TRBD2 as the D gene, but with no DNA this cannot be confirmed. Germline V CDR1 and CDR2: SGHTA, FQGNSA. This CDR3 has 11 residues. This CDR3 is CASRSDFDQYF.

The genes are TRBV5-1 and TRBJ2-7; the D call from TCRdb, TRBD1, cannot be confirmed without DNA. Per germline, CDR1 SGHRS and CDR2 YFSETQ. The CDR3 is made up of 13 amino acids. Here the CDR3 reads CASSLAGTEEQYF.

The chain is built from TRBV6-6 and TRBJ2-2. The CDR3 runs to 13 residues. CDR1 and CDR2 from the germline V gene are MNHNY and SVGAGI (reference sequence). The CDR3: CASSYVYTGELFF.

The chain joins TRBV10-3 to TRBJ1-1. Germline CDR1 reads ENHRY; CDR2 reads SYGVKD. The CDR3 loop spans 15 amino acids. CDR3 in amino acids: CAISEMREMSTEAFF.

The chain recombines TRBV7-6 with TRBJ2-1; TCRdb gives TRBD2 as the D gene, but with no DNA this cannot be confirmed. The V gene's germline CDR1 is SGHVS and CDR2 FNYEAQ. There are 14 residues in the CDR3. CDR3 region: CASSLGTSGNEQFF.

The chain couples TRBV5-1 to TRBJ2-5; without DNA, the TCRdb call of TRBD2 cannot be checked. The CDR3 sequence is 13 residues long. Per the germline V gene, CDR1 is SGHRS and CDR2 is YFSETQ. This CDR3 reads CARGVPYQETQYF.

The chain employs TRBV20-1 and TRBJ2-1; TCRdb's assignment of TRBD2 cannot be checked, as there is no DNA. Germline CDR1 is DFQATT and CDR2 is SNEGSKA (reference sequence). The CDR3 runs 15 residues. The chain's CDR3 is CSARETSGDYNEQFF.

The CDR3 sequence: CASTSLDGSNQPQHF. The gene calls are TRBV27 and TRBJ1-5. The CDR3 contains 15 residues. CDR1 is MNHEY and CDR2 is SMNVEV in the germline V gene (reference sequence).

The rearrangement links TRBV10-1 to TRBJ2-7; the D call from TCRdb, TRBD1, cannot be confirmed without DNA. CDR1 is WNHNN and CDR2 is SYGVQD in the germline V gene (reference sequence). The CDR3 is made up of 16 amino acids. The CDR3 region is CASLPEVQDRTYEQYF.